Here is one T cell receptor (beta chain) with its context. CDR1 and CDR2 (germline): LNHDA, SQIVND (reference sequence). Deletions cut 3 bases from V and 2 bases from J, with 9 bases between. This CDR3 contains 14 residues. The participants were between about 18 and 95 years old and came from roughly 24 US areas. Participants' reported clinical history set cohort assignment. Each recovered donor of Cohort 3 presented with two negative PCRs, clearance, or symptom resolution. The data are from a study of blood T cell repertoires in COVID-19. In the original processing: Amplification with reference gene primers provided the estimates of nucleated cell counts. Profiling relied on immunoSEQ multiplex PCR, and the TCRdb table lists in-frame clones only, not all of them. That table supplies the V and J calls and clone size; D and trimming were determined from the DNA. The sample holds about 480,000 clones, roughly 90% seen once.

This receptor was identified in a woman aged 40 to 50 who had recovered from COVID-19. The sequenced sample consisted of PBMCs or T cells enriched from blood (not recorded which). The genes are TRBV19 and TRBJ2-3; D is possibly TRBD2 (5 bases). The CDR3 DNA follows: TGTGCCAGTAGTATCCTAGCCCTCACAGATACGCAGTATTTT. As protein: CASSILALTDTQYF.